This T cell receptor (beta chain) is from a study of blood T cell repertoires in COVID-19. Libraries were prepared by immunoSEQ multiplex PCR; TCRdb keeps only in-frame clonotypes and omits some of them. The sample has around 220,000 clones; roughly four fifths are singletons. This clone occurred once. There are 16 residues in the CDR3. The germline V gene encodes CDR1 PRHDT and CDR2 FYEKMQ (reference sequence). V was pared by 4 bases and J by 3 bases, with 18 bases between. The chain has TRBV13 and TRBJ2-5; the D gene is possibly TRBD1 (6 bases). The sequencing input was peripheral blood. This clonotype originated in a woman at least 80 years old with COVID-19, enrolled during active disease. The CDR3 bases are TGTGCCAGCAGCTATACAGGGAAGTGGTTCGAAGAGACCCAGTACTTC. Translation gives CASSYTGKWFEETQYF.